This T cell receptor beta chain derives from a study of long-term antiretroviral therapy in people with HIV. Note on this clone: Its cognate antigen is unknown.

Findings and caveats of the study: Repertoires in HIV (unlike those of controls) had narrower CDR3 length ranges.

A v3.0 immunoSEQ assay was performed at survey level. In sequencing, about 35,000-50,000 T-cell genomes per sample were targeted. Assay used: immunoSEQ multiplex PCR; TCRdb lists only in-frame clones, some missing. The repertoire has over 40,000 clones, 94% of them found once; the top ten carry around 2%. CDR1 is MGHRA, CDR2 YSYEKL, per germline. The CDR3 length is 17 residues. V dropped 0 bases and J dropped 7 bases, with 19 bases sitting between them. Material: unsorted PBMCs, obtained almost 9.5 years after starting antiretroviral therapy. This chain connects TRBV4-1 to TRBJ1-3; tentative D call: TRBD1 (5 bases). This TCR derives from a young man with HIV. CDR3 loop: CASSQDYPTIKGNTIYF. The CDR3 DNA is TGCGCCAGCAGCCAAGATTACCCCACAATCAAGGGGAACACCATATATTTT.